The 14 T cell receptor beta chains listed next were all sequenced from one sample in a study of T cell repertoires in cytomegalovirus infection. These receptors are not linked to any known antigen. MiXCR, applied by TCRdb to the reads, yields one record per CDR3 protein. The sample carries some 900,000 distinct CDR3 sequences, approximately 32% recorded once. The sequencing here drew on cultured CD8+ T cells from PBMCs, taken from culture after CMV antigen stimulation. Receptors were obtained from a human donor in good health (CMV status not recorded). Some clones in this sample may be carry-over from other donors' samples.

This chain links TRBV6-6 with TRBJ1-1; no clear D gene. Per the germline V gene, CDR1 is MNHNY and CDR2 is SVGAGI (reference sequence). CDR3 length: 16 amino acids. Trimming took 3 bases from V and 4 from J, leaving 18 bases between them. The CDR3 is CASSYGDRRRFTEAFF. CDR3 DNA sequence: TGTGCCAGCAGTTATGGGGATAGAAGGCGTTTCACTGAAGCTTTCTTT.

This clonotype was observed a handful of times. This chain connects TRBV4-3 to TRBJ1-5, with TRBD1 as a possible D gene (5 bases). Trimming removed 2 bases from V and 11 bases from J, with 19 bases in between. The CDR3 is 15 amino acids. CDR1 and CDR2 from the germline V gene are LGHNA and YSLEER. The CDR3 region is CASSQSLGEKKAQHF. The CDR3 DNA reads as TGCGCCAGCAGCCAAAGTTTGGGGGAAAAGAAGGCCCAGCATTTT.

The chain has TRBV6-2 or TRBV6-3 and TRBJ2-1; 7 nucleotides align to TRBD1. The CDR3 sequence is 15 residues long. CDR1 is MNHEY and CDR2 is SVGEGT in the germline V gene. Trimming cost V 5 bases and J 3 bases; bases outside gene matches: 7. The CDR3 loop is CASSPTGAVYNEQFF. CDR3 nucleotides: TGTGCCAGCAGTCCAACAGGGGCGGTCTACAATGAGCAGTTCTTC.

The genes are TRBV6-6 and TRBJ2-5, with D unclear. The V end was cut by 0 bases, the J end by 7 bases, with 12 bases between. The CDR3 contains 14 residues. Germline V gene sequence: CDR1 MNHNY, CDR2 SVGAGI (reference sequence). DNA for the CDR3: TGTGCCAGCAGTTACTCCGGGCCTAAAAGGACCCAGTACTTC. This translates into CASSYSGPKRTQYF.

This clonotype was counted a few times. The chain carries TRBV19 and TRBJ1-1; the D gene is possibly TRBD1 (5 bases). This CDR3 spans 14 amino acids. Germline CDR1 LNHDA, CDR2 SQIVND (reference sequence). The V end lost 2 bases, the J end lost 4 bases, and 11 bases lay between the germline ends. CDR3 loop: CASSISAGSTEAFF. The CDR3 DNA sequence: TGTGCCAGTAGTATATCCGCAGGGTCCACTGAAGCTTTCTTT.

This clonotype has a count of ten or more. The chain links TRBV7-2 to TRBJ2-1, with D possibly matching TRBD2 (5 bases). Looked up from germline, CDR1 is SGHTA and CDR2 is FQGNSA. The CDR3 loop spans 16 amino acids. The ends were cut back, 0 bases at V and 3 bases at J, with 12 bases in the middle. The DNA for the CDR3 is TGTGCCAGCAGCTTAGCCGTCTTCGCGGGCTACAATGAGCAGTTCTTC. It is translated as CASSLAVFAGYNEQFF.

This clonotype was seen more than once but under ten times. The chain joins TRBV6-1 to TRBJ2-3; possible D gene TRBD1, 6 bases. This CDR3 contains 14 residues. Germline CDR1 and CDR2: MNHNS and SASEGT. V was cut by 4 bases and J by 5 bases, with 13 bases left in between. The CDR3 nucleotides are TGTGCCAGCAGTGCGGCGACAGGCTTAGATACGCAGTATTTT. Residues: CASSAATGLDTQYF.

This clonotype was picked up a small number of times. The rearrangement joins TRBV6-6 to TRBJ1-1, with D maybe TRBD1 (6 bases). The CDR3 is 15 amino acids. The V and J ends lost 5 bases and 6 bases respectively, with 19 bases between them. Germline V gives CDR1 MNHNY, CDR2 SVGAGI (reference sequence). The CDR3 nucleotides are TGTGCCAGCAGTCTCTCCCAGGGGAAAAACGCTGAAGCTTTCTTT. It yields the protein CASSLSQGKNAEAFF.

The V and J genes are TRBV9 and TRBJ2-2, with TRBD2 as a possible D gene (6 bases). Germline V gene sequence: CDR1 SGDLS, CDR2 YYNGEE. The CDR3 is 15 residues long. The germline V and J ends were trimmed by 3 bases and 6 bases, with 15 bases remaining between them. The CDR3 loop reads CASSGPRGAPGELFF. The CDR3 coding sequence is TGTGCCAGCAGCGGACCGCGGGGCGCCCCCGGGGAGCTGTTTTTT.

This clonotype was found a few times. The V call is TRBV6-6, the J call TRBJ1-2; the D gene is possibly TRBD1 (6 bases). Trimming cost V 2 bases and J 0 bases, with 10 bases left between them. Germline assignment: CDR1 MNHNY and CDR2 SVGAGI (reference sequence). The CDR3 totals 15 residues. The CDR3 is CASSYVQGPNYGYTF. The CDR3 nucleotides read TGTGCCAGCAGTTACGTACAGGGACCTAACTATGGCTACACCTTC.

The chain combines TRBV5-1 with TRBJ2-1, with D possibly called TRBD1 or TRBD2 (6 bases each). Germline-derived CDR1 and CDR2 are SGHRS and YFSETQ. V lost 5 bases, J lost 7 bases, and 13 bases lay in between. The CDR3 runs to 13 residues. DNA of the CDR3: TGCGCCAGCAGGGGGGGCAGGGATAATGAGCAGTTCTTC. This codes for CASRGGRDNEQFF.

The chain is built from TRBV6-1 and TRBJ2-3, with D possibly being TRBD2 (5 bases). CDR1 is MNHNS and CDR2 is SASEGT in the germline V gene. V was pared by 6 bases and J by 2 bases, with 15 bases between. This CDR3 spans 15 amino acids. The CDR3 sequence: CASRLARALTDTQYF. CDR3 sequence (DNA): TGTGCCAGCAGGTTAGCGAGGGCCCTCACAGATACGCAGTATTTT.

V and J are TRBV6-6 and TRBJ1-1, with D unclear. The germline V gene has CDR1 MNHNY and CDR2 SVGAGI (reference sequence). The CDR3 loop spans 11 amino acids. V lost 4 bases to trimming and J lost 7 bases, with 7 bases between them. For the CDR3, the DNA is TGTGCCAGCAGTTGGTCGGTTGAAGCTTTCTTT. This codes for CASSWSVEAFF.

The chain is built from TRBV12-3 or TRBV12-4 and TRBJ2-7; no firm D call. The CDR3 consists of 14 residues. V lost 3 bases and J 6 bases, leaving 15 bases between the germline ends. CDR3 DNA sequence: TGTGCCAGCAGTTTGGGTCCCTATAGGCTCGAGCAGTACTTC. This codes for CASSLGPYRLEQYF.